The T cell receptor beta chain under discussion was sequenced for a study of blood T cell repertoires in COVID-19. Trimming at V came to 1 base and at J to 5 bases, leaving 7 bases not matched to a gene. Germline loops: CDR1 SGHNT, CDR2 YYREEE (reference sequence). The CDR3 runs 15 residues. Generated by immunoSEQ multiplex PCR, the TCRdb table keeps only in-frame clones and is missing some. The data contain more than 85,000 clones, approximately 85% of them singletons. The TCR sequence derives from a man in his fifties or sixties with acute or convalescent COVID-19. This rearrangement joins TRBV5-4 to TRBJ2-3; 7 nucleotides align to TRBD1. Sequencing used peripheral blood. CDR3 bases: TGTGCCAGCAGCTTGTTGGGACAGACTAAAGATACGCAGTATTTT. Translation gives CASSLLGQTKDTQYF.